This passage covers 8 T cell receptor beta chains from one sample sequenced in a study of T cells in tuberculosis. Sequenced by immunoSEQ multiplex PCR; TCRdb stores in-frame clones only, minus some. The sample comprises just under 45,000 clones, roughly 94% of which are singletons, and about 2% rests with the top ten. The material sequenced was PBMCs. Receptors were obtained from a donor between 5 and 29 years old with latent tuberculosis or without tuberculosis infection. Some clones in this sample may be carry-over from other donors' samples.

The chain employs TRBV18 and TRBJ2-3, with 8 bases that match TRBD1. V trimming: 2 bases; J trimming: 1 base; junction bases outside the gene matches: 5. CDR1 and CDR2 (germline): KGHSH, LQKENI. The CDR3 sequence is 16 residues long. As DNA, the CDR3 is TGTGCCAGCTCACCAGTCCCGGGACAGGGCACAGATACGCAGTATTTT. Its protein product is CASSPVPGQGTDTQYF.

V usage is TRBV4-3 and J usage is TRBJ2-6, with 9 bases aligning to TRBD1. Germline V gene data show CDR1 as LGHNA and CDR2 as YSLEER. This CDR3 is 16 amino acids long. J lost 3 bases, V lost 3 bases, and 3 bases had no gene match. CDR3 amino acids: CASSHGQGFGANVLTF. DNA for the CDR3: TGCGCCAGCAGCCACGGACAGGGGTTTGGGGCCAACGTCCTGACTTTC.

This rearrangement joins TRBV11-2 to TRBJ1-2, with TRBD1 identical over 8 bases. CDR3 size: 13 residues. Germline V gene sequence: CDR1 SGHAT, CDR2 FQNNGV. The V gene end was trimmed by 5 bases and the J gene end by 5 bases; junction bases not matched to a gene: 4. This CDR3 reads CASSAWTGYGYTF. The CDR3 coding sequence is TGTGCCAGCAGCGCCTGGACAGGGTATGGCTACACCTTC.

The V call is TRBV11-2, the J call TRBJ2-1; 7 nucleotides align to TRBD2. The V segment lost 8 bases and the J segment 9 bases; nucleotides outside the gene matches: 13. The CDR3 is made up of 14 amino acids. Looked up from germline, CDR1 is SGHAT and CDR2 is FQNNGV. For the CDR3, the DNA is TGTGCCAGCTACCGATCCGGGACTATAAGTGAGCAGTTCTTC. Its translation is CASYRSGTISEQFF.

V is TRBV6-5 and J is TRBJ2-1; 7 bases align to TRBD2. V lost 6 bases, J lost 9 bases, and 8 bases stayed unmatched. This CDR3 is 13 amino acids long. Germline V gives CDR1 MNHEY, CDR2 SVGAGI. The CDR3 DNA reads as TGTGCCAGCAGCGCTACCCCTAGCGGTGAGCAGTTCTTC. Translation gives CASSATPSGEQFF.

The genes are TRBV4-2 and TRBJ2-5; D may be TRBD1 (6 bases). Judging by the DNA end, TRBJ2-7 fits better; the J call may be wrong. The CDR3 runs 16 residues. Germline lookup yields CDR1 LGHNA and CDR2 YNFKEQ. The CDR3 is CASSQGAPGTMYEQYF. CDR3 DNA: TGTGCCAGCAGCCAAGGTGCCCCCGGGACAATGTACGAGCAGTACTTC.

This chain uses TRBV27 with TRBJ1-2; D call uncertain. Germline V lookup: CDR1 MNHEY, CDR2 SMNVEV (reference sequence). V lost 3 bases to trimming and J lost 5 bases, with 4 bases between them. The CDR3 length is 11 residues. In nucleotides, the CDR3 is TGTGCCAGCAGTTTGAGATATGGCTACACCTTC. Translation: CASSLRYGYTF.

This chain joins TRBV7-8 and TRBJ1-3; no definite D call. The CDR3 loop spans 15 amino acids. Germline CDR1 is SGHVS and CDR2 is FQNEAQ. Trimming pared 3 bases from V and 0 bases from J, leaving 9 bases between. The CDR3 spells CASSFGTNSGNTIYF. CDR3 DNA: TGTGCCAGCAGCTTCGGCACTAACTCTGGAAACACCATATATTTT.